Shown below are 20 T cell receptor beta chains from a single sample sequenced in a study of blood T cell repertoires in COVID-19. The assay was immunoSEQ multiplex PCR, and TCRdb's table has in-frame clones only and misses some. The sample consists of 110,000 or so clones, roughly 80% of them appearing once. The source material was peripheral blood. All receptors come from a man in his fifties with acute or convalescent COVID-19.

The CDR3, as DNA: TGTGCCAGTAGTATTCAATCGACAGGTGTTGGGAACACTGAAGCTTTCTTT. This gives the protein CASSIQSTGVGNTEAFF. V and J are TRBV19 and TRBJ1-1; D might be TRBD1 (6 bases). With 3 bases removed from V and 1 base from J, the gap between germline ends came to 18 bases. Germline V lookup: CDR1 LNHDA, CDR2 SQIVND (reference sequence). This CDR3 spans 17 amino acids.

The V and J genes are TRBV6-4 and TRBJ1-1, with 7 bases matching TRBD1. Trimming removed 4 bases from V and 7 bases from J; junction bases left unmatched: 0. CDR1 MRHNA and CDR2 SNTAGT come from the germline V gene. The CDR3 contains 11 residues. The CDR3 spells CASSAGGEAFF. For the CDR3, the DNA is TGTGCCAGCAGTGCAGGGGGTGAAGCTTTCTTT.

The genes are TRBV25-1 and TRBJ1-1; D not resolved. The germline gives CDR1 MGHDK, CDR2 SYGVNS. Trimming removed 4 bases at V and 1 base at J, with 10 bases between. This CDR3 has 14 amino acids. The DNA for the CDR3 is TGTGCCAGCAGTGTCCCAGGTCAGAACACTGAAGCTTTCTTT. Translated: CASSVPGQNTEAFF.

V and J are TRBV28 and TRBJ1-5; perhaps TRBD1 as D (6 bases). Trimming took 6 bases from V and 4 from J, leaving 16 bases between them. In germline, CDR1 is MDHEN, CDR2 SYDVKM. CDR3 length: 15 residues. The CDR3 is CASRGGQGRNQPQHF. DNA for the CDR3: TGTGCCAGCAGGGGGGGGCAGGGGCGAAATCAGCCCCAGCATTTT.

The chain uses TRBV9 and TRBJ2-5, with D hard to call. Trimming took off 1 base at V and 1 base at J, with 8 bases between the two ends. The CDR3 has 14 amino acids. The V gene's germline CDR1 is SGDLS and CDR2 YYNGEE. The CDR3 DNA reads TGTGCCAGCAGCGTAACGCAGTTCCAAGAGACCCAGTACTTC. Residues: CASSVTQFQETQYF.

The J gene is TRBJ1-2, the V gene TRBV19; TRBD1 agrees at 10 bases. Germline loops: CDR1 LNHDA, CDR2 SQIVND (reference sequence). This CDR3 is built from 15 residues. V was pared by 1 base and J by 2 bases, with 1 base of the junction left unmatched. CDR3 sequence reads: CASSIGDRGNYGYTF. For the CDR3, the DNA is TGTGCCAGTAGTATAGGGGACAGGGGCAACTATGGCTACACCTTC.

The gene calls are TRBV2 and TRBJ2-7, with 7 bases fitting TRBD2. The V segment lost 7 bases and the J segment 0 bases; nucleotides outside the gene matches: 6. Germline V CDR1 and CDR2: SNHLY, FYNNEI. The CDR3 consists of 14 residues. The CDR3, as DNA: TGTGCCAGCAAACTAGCGTCGAGCTCCTACGAGCAGTACTTC. Translating it yields CASKLASSSYEQYF.

The rearrangement uses TRBV14 and TRBJ2-7, with 7 bases fitting TRBD1. V dropped 7 bases and J dropped 3; count of bases not matched to a gene: 6. Germline CDR1 reads SGHDN; CDR2 reads FVKESK. This CDR3 has 13 amino acids. The DNA of the CDR3 is TGTGCCAGCAAGGTGTCAGGGGGCTACGAGCAGTACTTC. Encoded protein: CASKVSGGYEQYF.

The gene calls are TRBV20-1 and TRBJ2-3; perhaps TRBD2 as D (6 bases). Germline loops: CDR1 DFQATT, CDR2 SNEGSKA (reference sequence). The CDR3 spans 10 residues. The CDR3 DNA reads as TGCATCGCGGGGTCAGATACGCAGTATTTT. It yields the protein CIAGSDTQYF.

This chain links TRBV6-5 with TRBJ1-4; D uncertain. The CDR3 is made up of 16 amino acids. Deletions cut 2 bases from V and 5 bases from J, with 15 bases between. The germline gives CDR1 MNHEY, CDR2 SVGAGI. The CDR3 region is CASSYEGTVSNEKLFF. CDR3 nucleotide sequence: TGTGCCAGCAGTTACGAGGGCACAGTCTCGAATGAAAAACTGTTTTTT.

V is TRBV6-1 and J is TRBJ1-2; a possible D gene is TRBD1 (5 bases). Trimming took 2 bases from V and 4 from J, leaving 8 bases between them. The CDR3 consists of 13 residues. CDR1 MNHNS and CDR2 SASEGT come from the germline V gene. The CDR3 region has the DNA TGTGCCAGCAGTGAACTCAGGGTCTATGGCTACACCTTC. Its protein is CASSELRVYGYTF.

The rearrangement joins TRBV5-1 to TRBJ1-3; D may be TRBD1 (6 bases). Trimming left V 2 bases short and J 3 bases short, with 12 bases between. Germline V CDR1 and CDR2: SGHRS, YFSETQ. The CDR3 spans 15 residues. CDR3 DNA: TGCGCCAGCAGCTTACAGGGTAGTAATGGAAACACCATATATTTT. Translating it yields CASSLQGSNGNTIYF.

This rearrangement joins TRBV5-1 to TRBJ2-7; no firm D call. V was cut by 4 bases and J by 0 bases, with 17 bases left in between. This CDR3 spans 16 amino acids. The germline V gene has CDR1 SGHRS and CDR2 YFSETQ. This chain's CDR3 is CASSLVGQCFSYEQYV. CDR3 nucleotides: TGCGCCAGCAGCCTGGTCGGTCAATGCTTCTCCTACGAGCAGTACGTC.

V and J are TRBV9 and TRBJ2-1; 9 nucleotides line up with TRBD2. The CDR3 spans 15 residues. Germline V gene data show CDR1 as SGDLS and CDR2 as YYNGEE. With V trimmed by 0 bases and J by 10 bases, 8 bases remained unmatched. DNA of the CDR3: TGTGCCAGCAGCGTAGGAGGGACTAGCATCGGGGAGCAGTTCTTC. Residues: CASSVGGTSIGEQFF.

The chain is built from TRBV21-1 and TRBJ1-5; the table names TRBD1, a call not compared with the DNA. TRBV21-1 is a known pseudogene. The CDR3 totals 19 residues. In nucleotides, the CDR3 is TGTGCCAGCAGCGCCCGGATTCTAAACAGGCCACCTAGCAATCAGCCCCAGCATTTT. It codes for CASSARILNRPPSNQPQHF.

The CDR3 bases are TGTGCCAGCAGTTTGGGGCGCCGGCCCTACGAGCAGTACTTC. As protein: CASSLGRRPYEQYF. The V gene is TRBV28, the J gene TRBJ2-7; tentatively, D is TRBD1 (5 bases). Germline V gene sequence: CDR1 MDHEN, CDR2 SYDVKM. CDR3 length equals 14 residues. V gave up 3 bases and J gave up 2 bases, with 11 bases separating them.

The chain has TRBV6-5 and TRBJ1-1; 7 bases fit TRBD1. The CDR3 length is 16 residues. Germline V gene lookup returns CDR1 MNHEY and CDR2 SVGAGI. Trimming cost V 0 bases and J 4 bases; bases outside gene matches: 8. In DNA form, the CDR3 reads TGTGCCAGCAGTTACTCAGGCAGGGGGATCGCCACTGAAGCTTTCTTT. This codes for CASSYSGRGIATEAFF.

The rearrangement uses TRBV27 and TRBJ1-1; D gene ambiguous. Trimming shortened V by 2 bases and J by 2 bases, and 9 bases separated the two germline ends. Looked up from germline, CDR1 is MNHEY and CDR2 is SMNVEV (reference sequence). The CDR3 is made up of 14 amino acids. The CDR3 loop is CASSLAAGNTEAFF. The CDR3 DNA reads as TGTGCCAGCAGTTTAGCGGCGGGAAACACTGAAGCTTTCTTT.

This rearrangement joins TRBV5-1 to TRBJ1-3, with D unresolved. Germline CDR1 is SGHRS and CDR2 is YFSETQ. The CDR3 is 11 amino acids. Trimming pared 2 bases from V and 8 bases from J, leaving 5 bases between. CDR3: CASSFRDTIYF. DNA for the CDR3: TGCGCCAGCAGCTTTAGAGACACCATATATTTT.

This chain joins TRBV6-5 and TRBJ1-5, with a possible D match to TRBD1 (6 bases). Between the trimmed V and J ends, which lost 8 bases and 8 bases, there was a span of 22 bases. This CDR3 comprises 15 residues. Germline-derived CDR1 and CDR2 are MNHEY and SVGAGI. This CDR3 is CASGTGNWVMEPQHF. The CDR3 DNA is TGTGCCAGCGGAACAGGGAACTGGGTGATGGAGCCCCAGCATTTT.